These T cell receptor beta chains were read from a single sample in a study of CD8 T cells in Susac syndrome. MiXCR was run by TCRdb on the immunoSEQ multiplex PCR reads, yielding one entry per CDR3 protein. Among around 190,000 distinct CDR3 sequences listed, approximately 95% were seen once. The source material was CD4+ T cells from PBMCs. The receptors shown here come from a human donor in good health. Each CDR3 is given with its conserved first and last residue. Each record gives: J gene, V gene, clone size, D gene, CDR3 DNA, CDR3 protein. A D gene is named only where the DNA matches it firmly. Where a row states a size, it is once, few, many or the class of an expanded clone; other rows omit it.

TRBJ1-1 TRBV14 once - TGTGCCAGCAGCCAAGAGAAGTTAAGGAACACTGAAGCTTTCTTT CASSQEKLRNTEAFF
TRBJ1-6 TRBV3-1 - - TGTGCCAGCAGCCAAGGGGAGAGGCTTAATTCACCCCTCCACTTT CASSQGERLNSPLHF
TRBJ2-3 TRBV7-2 - TRBD2 TGTGCCAGCAGCACCCGACTAGCGGGTAACACAGATACGCAGTATTTT CASSTRLAGNTDTQYF
TRBJ2-2 TRBV2 - - TGTGCCAGCAGAAGATTGTTAACCGGGGAGCTGTTTTTT CASRRLLTGELFF
TRBJ1-5 TRBV20-1 - - TGCAGTGCTAGAGATGAGGGGAATCAGCCCCAGCATTTT CSARDEGNQPQHF
TRBJ2-5 TRBV5-4 few - TGTGCCAGCTCACCAGGGAGCGGGGAGACCCAGTACTTC CASSPGSGETQYF
TRBJ2-6 TRBV4-1 - - TGCGCCAGCAGCCAAGTGGGGGGAAAGACTGGGGCCAACGTCCTGACTTTC CASSQVGGKTGANVLTF
TRBJ2-5 TRBV29-1 - - TGCAGCGTTGGACAGACCTCCCAAGAGACCCAGTACTTC CSVGQTSQETQYF
TRBJ2-3 TRBV12-3/TRBV12-4 - TRBD2 TGTGCCAGCAGCCCGACTAGCGGGGGGTCCCCTAGCACAGATACGCAGTATTTT CASSPTSGGSPSTDTQYF
TRBJ2-1 TRBV28 - - TGTGCCAGCAGTTTATCTACGCGAGAGCAGTTCTTC CASSLSTREQFF
TRBJ2-5 TRBV7-9 - - TGTGCCAGCAGGGCTGGGCTGCAGGAGACCCAGTACTTC CASRAGLQETQYF
TRBJ2-5 TRBV27 once - TGTGCCAGCAGTTTATTTAGGACAGCCCAAGAGACCCAGTACTTC CASSLFRTAQETQYF
TRBJ1-1 TRBV9 - - TGTGCCAGCAGCGTAGTCGGACTGAACACTGAAGCTTTCTTT CASSVVGLNTEAFF
TRBJ1-1 TRBV20-1 once TRBD1 TGCAGTGCTAGACAAGGGACAGTTAACACTGAAGCTTTCTTT CSARQGTVNTEAFF
TRBJ1-2 TRBV6-2/TRBV6-3 - - TGTGCCAGCAGGTCACAGGGTATAAGCTACACCTTC CASRSQGISYTF
TRBJ2-3 TRBV28 - - TGTGCCAGCAGGTCCAGAAAACCAGATACGCAGTATTTT CASRSRKPDTQYF
TRBJ2-5 TRBV19 - - TGTGCCAGTAGTATTGGGCAGGGGACCTCCCCAAAGACCCAGTACTTC CASSIGQGTSPKTQYF
TRBJ1-3 TRBV24-1 - - TGTGCCACCAGTGATCCTACTGTAAACTCTGGAAACACCATATATTTT CATSDPTVNSGNTIYF